A single sample is the source of the 4 T cell receptor beta chains below, sequenced in a study of shared clonotypes between healthy human individuals. Sequencing was performed with immunoSEQ multiplex PCR; in TCRdb, only in-frame clones are kept and a portion is missing. The sample lists about 480,000 clones, about 80% occurring once. Source material: PBMCs. The receptor source for this set is a woman in her thirties or forties in good health. Some clones in this sample may be carry-over from other donors' samples.

The chain recombines TRBV29-1 with TRBJ2-3; D possibly matches TRBD1 or TRBD2 (5 bases each). Germline V gene lookup returns CDR1 SQVTM and CDR2 ANQGSEA. This CDR3 has 14 amino acids. V was trimmed by 4 bases and J by 3 bases, leaving 14 bases between them. DNA for the CDR3: TGCAGCGTTGCCGGGACCCCCTTGACAGATACGCAGTATTTT. Its protein is CSVAGTPLTDTQYF.

The chain has TRBV4-3 and TRBJ2-5, with a tentative D call TRBD2 (6 bases). Germline V gives CDR1 LGHNA, CDR2 YSLEER. The germline V and J ends were trimmed by 0 bases and 1 base, with 15 bases remaining between them. This CDR3 has 17 residues. CDR3 sequence (DNA): TGCGCCAGCAGCCAAGATCGGGTTCGGGGGACCCAAGAGACCCAGTACTTC. Its translation: CASSQDRVRGTQETQYF.

V is TRBV27 and J is TRBJ1-6; D gene ambiguous. The V and J ends lost 2 bases and 0 bases respectively, with 23 bases between them. CDR3 length equals 21 residues. Germline V lookup: CDR1 MNHEY, CDR2 SMNVEV (reference sequence). The CDR3 bases are TGTGCCAGCAGTTTAGTTAGAATTCTACTAGGAGAGAGCTCCTATAATTCACCCCTCCACTTT. Translation gives CASSLVRILLGESSYNSPLHF.

This clone was seen once. This chain connects TRBV10-2 to TRBJ2-7; D is possibly TRBD1 (5 bases). Trimming left V 5 bases short and J 7 bases short, with 18 bases between. This CDR3 is 14 amino acids long. From germline, CDR1 is WSHSY and CDR2 SAAADI. Here the CDR3 reads CASSRPPGSGEQYF. The CDR3 nucleotides are TGCGCCAGCAGTCGACCCCCGGGCTCAGGGGAGCAGTACTTC.